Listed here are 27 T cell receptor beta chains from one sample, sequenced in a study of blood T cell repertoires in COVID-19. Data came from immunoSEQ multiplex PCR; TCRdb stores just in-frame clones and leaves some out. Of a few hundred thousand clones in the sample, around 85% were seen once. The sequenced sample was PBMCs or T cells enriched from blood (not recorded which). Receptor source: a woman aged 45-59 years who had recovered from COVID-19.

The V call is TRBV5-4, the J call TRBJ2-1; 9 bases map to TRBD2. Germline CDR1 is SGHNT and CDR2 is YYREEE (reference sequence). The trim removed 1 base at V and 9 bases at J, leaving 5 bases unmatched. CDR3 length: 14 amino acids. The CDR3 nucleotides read TGTGCCAGCAGCTTGAGCGGGGGGCGACTTGAGCAGTTCTTC. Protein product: CASSLSGGRLEQFF.

The DNA for the CDR3 is TGTGCCAGTCACTTTGGGGTAGCAGGGACTGGGGCCAACGTCCTGACTTTC. It translates to CASHFGVAGTGANVLTF. This chain uses TRBV19 with TRBJ2-6, with TRBD1 as a possible D gene (5 bases). V lost 8 bases and J lost 2, with 19 bases in between. Germline CDR1 LNHDA, CDR2 SQIVND (reference sequence). The CDR3 consists of 17 residues.

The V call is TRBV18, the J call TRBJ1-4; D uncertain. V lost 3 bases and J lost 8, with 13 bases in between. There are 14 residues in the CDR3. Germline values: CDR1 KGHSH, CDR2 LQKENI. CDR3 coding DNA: TGTGCCAGCTCACCCCAATTCGCGGAGGAAAAACTGTTTTTT. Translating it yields CASSPQFAEEKLFF. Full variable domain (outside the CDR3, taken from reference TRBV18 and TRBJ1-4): NAGVMQNPRHLVRRRGQEARLRCSPMKGHSHVYWYRQLPEEGLKFMVYLQKENIIDESGMPKERFSAEFPKEGPSILRIQQVVRGDSAAYFCASSPQFAEEKLFFGSGTQLSVL.

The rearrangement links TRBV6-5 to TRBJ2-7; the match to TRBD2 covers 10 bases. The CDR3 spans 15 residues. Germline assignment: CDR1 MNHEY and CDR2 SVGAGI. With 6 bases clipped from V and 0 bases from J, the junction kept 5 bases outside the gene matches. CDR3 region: CASRLAGEGSYEQYF. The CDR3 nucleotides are TGTGCCAGCAGGCTAGCGGGAGAAGGCTCCTACGAGCAGTACTTC.

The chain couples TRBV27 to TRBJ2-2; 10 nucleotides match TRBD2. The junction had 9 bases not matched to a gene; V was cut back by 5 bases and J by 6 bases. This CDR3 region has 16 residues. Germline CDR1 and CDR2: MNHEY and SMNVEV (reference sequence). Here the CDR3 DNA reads TGTGCCAGCAGTCCATGGACTAGCGGAGGACCCGGGGAGCTGTTTTTT. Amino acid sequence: CASSPWTSGGPGELFF.

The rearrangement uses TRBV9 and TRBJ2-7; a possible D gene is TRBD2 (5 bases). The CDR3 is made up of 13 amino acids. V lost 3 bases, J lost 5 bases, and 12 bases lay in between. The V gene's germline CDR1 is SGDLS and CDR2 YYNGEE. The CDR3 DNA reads TGTGCCAGCAGCGAAACGGGAAGGGACGAGCAGTACTTC. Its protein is CASSETGRDEQYF.

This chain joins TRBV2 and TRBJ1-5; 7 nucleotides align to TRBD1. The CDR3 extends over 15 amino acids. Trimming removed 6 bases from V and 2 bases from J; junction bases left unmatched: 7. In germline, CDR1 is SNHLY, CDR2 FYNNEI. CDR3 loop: CASRPTGEGNQPQHF. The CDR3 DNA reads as TGTGCCAGCAGACCAACAGGGGAGGGCAATCAGCCCCAGCATTTT.

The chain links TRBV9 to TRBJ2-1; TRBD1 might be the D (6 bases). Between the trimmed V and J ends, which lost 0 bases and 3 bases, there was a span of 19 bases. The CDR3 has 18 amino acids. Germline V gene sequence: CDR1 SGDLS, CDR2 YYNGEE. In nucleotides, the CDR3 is TGTGCCAGCAGCGTAGACCCCGGAGATGACAGGTTCTACAATGAGCAGTTCTTC. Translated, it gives CASSVDPGDDRFYNEQFF.

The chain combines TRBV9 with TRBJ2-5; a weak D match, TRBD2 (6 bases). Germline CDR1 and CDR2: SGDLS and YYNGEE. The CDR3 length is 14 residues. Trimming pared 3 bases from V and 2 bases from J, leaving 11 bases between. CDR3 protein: CASSGGGPQETQYF. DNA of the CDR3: TGTGCCAGCAGCGGGGGAGGACCTCAAGAGACCCAGTACTTC.

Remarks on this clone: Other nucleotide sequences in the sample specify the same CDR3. The CDR3 DNA reads TGTGCCAGTAGTATAGCCGGCGGGAGGTACGAGCAGTACTTC. This sequence encodes CASSIAGGRYEQYF. The V call is TRBV19, the J call TRBJ2-7, with 8 bases aligning to TRBD2. Germline V gene data show CDR1 as LNHDA and CDR2 as SQIVND (reference sequence). V gave up 1 base and J gave up 4 bases; unmatched junction bases: 3. CDR3 size: 14 residues.

CDR3 nucleotide sequence: TGTGCCAGCAGTATCATTATCCAGGGTGGCTACACCTTC. Its protein is CASSIIIQGGYTF. The chain has TRBV2 and TRBJ1-2; a weak D match, TRBD1 (5 bases). V was shortened by 5 bases and J by 7 bases, with 14 bases between the two germline ends. The CDR3 length is 13 residues. Germline CDR1 SNHLY, CDR2 FYNNEI.

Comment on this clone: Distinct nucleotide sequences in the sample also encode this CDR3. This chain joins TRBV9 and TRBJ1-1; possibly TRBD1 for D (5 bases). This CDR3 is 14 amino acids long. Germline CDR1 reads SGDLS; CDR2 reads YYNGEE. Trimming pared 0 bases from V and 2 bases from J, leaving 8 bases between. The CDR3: CASSVAGVNTEAFF. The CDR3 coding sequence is TGTGCCAGCAGCGTAGCGGGGGTAAACACTGAAGCTTTCTTT.

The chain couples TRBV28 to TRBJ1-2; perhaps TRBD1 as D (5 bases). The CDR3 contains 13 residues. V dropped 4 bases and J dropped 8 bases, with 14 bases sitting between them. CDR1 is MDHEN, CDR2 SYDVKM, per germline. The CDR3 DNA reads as TGTGCCAGCAGTTCTCCAAACTGGGGCGGCTACACCTTC. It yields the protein CASSSPNWGGYTF.

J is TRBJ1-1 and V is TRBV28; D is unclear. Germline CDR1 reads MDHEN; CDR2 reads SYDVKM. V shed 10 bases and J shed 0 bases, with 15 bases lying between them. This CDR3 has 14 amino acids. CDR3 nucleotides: TGTGCCACCCAACAGACATTAATGAACACTGAAGCTTTCTTT. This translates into CATQQTLMNTEAFF.

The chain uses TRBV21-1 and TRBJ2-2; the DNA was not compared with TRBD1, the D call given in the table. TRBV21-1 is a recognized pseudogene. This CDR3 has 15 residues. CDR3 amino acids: CASSKLQGADGELFF. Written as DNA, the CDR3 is TGTGCCAGCAGCAAACTGCAGGGGGCTGACGGGGAGCTGTTTTTT.

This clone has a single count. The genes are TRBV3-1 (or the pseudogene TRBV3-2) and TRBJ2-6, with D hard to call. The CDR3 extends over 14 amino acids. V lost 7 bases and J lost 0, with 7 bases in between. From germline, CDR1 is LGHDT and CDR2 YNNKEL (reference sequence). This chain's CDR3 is CASNGASGANVLTF. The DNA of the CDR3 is TGTGCCAGCAATGGAGCCTCTGGGGCCAACGTCCTGACTTTC.

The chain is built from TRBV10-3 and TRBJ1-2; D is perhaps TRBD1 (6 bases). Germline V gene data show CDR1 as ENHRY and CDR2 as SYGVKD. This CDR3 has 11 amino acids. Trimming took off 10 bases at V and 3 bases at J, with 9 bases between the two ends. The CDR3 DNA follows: TGTGCCACCCGACAGGACTATGGCTACACCTTC. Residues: CATRQDYGYTF.

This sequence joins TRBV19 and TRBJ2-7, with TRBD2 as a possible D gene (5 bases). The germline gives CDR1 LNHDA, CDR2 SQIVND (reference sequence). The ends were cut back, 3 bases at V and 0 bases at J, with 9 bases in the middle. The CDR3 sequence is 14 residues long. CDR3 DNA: TGTGCCAGTAGTATGGTAGGGAGCTCCTACGAGCAGTACTTC. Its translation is CASSMVGSSYEQYF. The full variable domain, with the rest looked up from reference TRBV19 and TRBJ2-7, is DGGITQSPKYLFRKEGQNVTLSCEQNLNHDAMYWYRQDPGQGLRLIYYSQIVNDFQKGDIAEGYSVSREKKESFPLTVTSAQKNPTAFYLCASSMVGSSYEQYFGPGTRLTVT.

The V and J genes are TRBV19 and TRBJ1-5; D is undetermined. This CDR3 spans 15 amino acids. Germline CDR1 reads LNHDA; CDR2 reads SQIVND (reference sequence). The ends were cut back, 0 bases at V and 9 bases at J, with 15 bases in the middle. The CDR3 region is CASSIDGGQWWPQHF. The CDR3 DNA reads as TGTGCCAGTAGTATAGATGGCGGCCAGTGGTGGCCCCAGCATTTT.

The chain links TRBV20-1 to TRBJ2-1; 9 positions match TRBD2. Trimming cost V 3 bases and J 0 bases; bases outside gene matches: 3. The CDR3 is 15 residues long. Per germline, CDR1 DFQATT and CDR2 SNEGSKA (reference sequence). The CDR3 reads CSASGLAHSYNEQFF. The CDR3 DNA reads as TGCAGTGCTAGTGGACTAGCGCACTCCTACAATGAGCAGTTCTTC.

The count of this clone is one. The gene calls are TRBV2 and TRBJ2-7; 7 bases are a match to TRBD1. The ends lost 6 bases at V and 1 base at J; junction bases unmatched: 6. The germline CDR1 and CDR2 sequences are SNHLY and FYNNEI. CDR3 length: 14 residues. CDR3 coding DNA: TGTGCCAGCAGCTGGACAGGAGTATCCTACGAGCAGTACTTC. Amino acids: CASSWTGVSYEQYF.

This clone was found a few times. The CDR3 DNA follows: TGTGCCAGCTCATCCTCCGGTTTGGCAGGGGCTAGATACGAGCAGTACTTC. Translated: CASSSSGLAGARYEQYF. The chain carries TRBV18 and TRBJ2-7, with TRBD1 as a possible D gene (6 bases). The V gene's germline CDR1 is KGHSH and CDR2 LQKENI. CDR3 length: 17 amino acids. V was trimmed by 5 bases and J by 4 bases, leaving 24 bases between them.

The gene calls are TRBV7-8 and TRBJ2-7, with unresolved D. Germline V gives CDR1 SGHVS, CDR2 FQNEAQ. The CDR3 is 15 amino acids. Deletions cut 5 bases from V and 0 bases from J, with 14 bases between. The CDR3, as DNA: TGTGCCAGCAGCCGAGGCATGACAAGCTCCTACGAGCAGTACTTC. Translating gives CASSRGMTSSYEQYF. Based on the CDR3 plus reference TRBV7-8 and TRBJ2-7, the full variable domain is GAGVSQSPRYKVAKRGQDVALRCDPISGHVSLFWYQQALGQGPEFLTYFQNEAQLDKSGLPSDRFFAERPEGSVSTLKIQRTQQEDSAVYLCASSRGMTSSYEQYFGPGTRLTVT.

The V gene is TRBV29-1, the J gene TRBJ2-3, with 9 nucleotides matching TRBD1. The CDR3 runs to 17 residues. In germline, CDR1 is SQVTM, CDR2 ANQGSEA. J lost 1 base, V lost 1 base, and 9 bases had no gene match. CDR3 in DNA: TGCAGCGTTGAAGCTATGAGGGGACAGGGTCGCACAGATACGCAGTATTTT. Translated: CSVEAMRGQGRTDTQYF.

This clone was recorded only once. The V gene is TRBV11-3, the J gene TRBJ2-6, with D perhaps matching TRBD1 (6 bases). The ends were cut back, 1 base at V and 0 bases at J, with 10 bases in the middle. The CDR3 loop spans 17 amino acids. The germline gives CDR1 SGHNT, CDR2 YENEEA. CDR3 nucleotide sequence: TGTGCCAGCAGCTTAGGTTCAGGGGTCTCTGGGGCCAACGTCCTGACTTTC. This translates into CASSLGSGVSGANVLTF.

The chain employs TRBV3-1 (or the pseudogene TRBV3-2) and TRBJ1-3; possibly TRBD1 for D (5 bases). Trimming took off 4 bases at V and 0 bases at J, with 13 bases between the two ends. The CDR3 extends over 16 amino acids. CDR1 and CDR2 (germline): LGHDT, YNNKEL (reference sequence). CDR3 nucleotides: TGTGCCAGCAGCCCCCTTTCCGGGGGCTCTGGAAACACCATATATTTT. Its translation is CASSPLSGGSGNTIYF.

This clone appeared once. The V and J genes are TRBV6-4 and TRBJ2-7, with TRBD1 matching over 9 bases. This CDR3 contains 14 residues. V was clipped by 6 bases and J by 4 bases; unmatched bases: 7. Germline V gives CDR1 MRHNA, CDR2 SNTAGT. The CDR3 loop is CASSAGTGWYEQYF. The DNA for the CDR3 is TGTGCCAGCAGCGCCGGGACAGGGTGGTACGAGCAGTACTTC.